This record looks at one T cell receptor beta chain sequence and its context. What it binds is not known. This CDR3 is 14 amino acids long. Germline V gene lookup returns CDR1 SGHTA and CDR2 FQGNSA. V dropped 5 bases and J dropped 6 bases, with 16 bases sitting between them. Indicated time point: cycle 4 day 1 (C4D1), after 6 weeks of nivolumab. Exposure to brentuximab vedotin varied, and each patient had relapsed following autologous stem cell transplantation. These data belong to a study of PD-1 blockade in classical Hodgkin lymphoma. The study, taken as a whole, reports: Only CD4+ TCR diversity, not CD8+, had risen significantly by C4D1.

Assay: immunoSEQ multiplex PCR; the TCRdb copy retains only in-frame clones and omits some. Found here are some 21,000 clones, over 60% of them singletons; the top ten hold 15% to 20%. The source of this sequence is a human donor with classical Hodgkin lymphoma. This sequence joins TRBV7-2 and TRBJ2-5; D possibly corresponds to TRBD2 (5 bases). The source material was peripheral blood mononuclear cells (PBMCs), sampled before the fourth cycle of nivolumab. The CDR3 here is CASSPMAGSQTQYF. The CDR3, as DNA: TGTGCCAGCAGCCCCATGGCGGGCAGCCAGACCCAGTACTTC.